Listed below are T cell receptor beta chains from one sample, sequenced in a study of response to subunit inactivated influenza vaccine. TCRdb re-derived calls from the RT-PCR reads in MiXCR, one entry per CDR3 protein. The sample holds 400,000 to 650,000 distinct CDR3 sequences, less than 7.5% seen once. This specimen consisted of PBMCs from blood, obtained 23 months after vaccination. These receptor sequences come from a man aged 50-75 years who received an inactivated influenza vaccine. Each CDR3 is given with its conserved first and last residue. A D gene is named only where the DNA matches it firmly. Expanded clones are given a class, and other clones once, few, many or no size at all.

V	size	J	D	DNA	CDR3
TRBV5-1	many	TRBJ2-1	-	TGCGCCAGCAGCTTAGGGGGTGATGATGAGCAGTTCTTC	CASSLGGDDEQFF
TRBV12-3/TRBV12-4	many	TRBJ2-1	TRBD1	TGTGCCAGCAGTTCCGGGACAGGGATGAACAATGAGCAGTTCTTC	CASSSGTGMNNEQFF
TRBV18	few	TRBJ2-7	-	TGTGCCAGCTCTCAATCGGGGGGCCCATACGAGCAGTACTTC	CASSQSGGPYEQYF
TRBV15	few	TRBJ2-5	-	TGTGCCACCAGCAGAGCACCAGTTGAGACCCAGTACTTC	CATSRAPVETQYF
TRBV4-3	-	TRBJ2-1	TRBD1	TGCGCCAGCAGCCAAGAGCACAGGGGGCGCGAGCAGTTCTTC	CASSQEHRGREQFF
TRBV20-1	few	TRBJ2-3	-	TGCAGTGGTCGGGCTTTAGCGACAGATACGCAGTATTTT	CSGRALATDTQYF
TRBV9	many	TRBJ2-5	-	TGTGCCAGCAGCACACCGGGGAAGGAGACCCAGTACTTC	CASSTPGKETQYF
TRBV7-9	many	TRBJ2-2	-	TGTGCCAGCAGCTTCAGAGAAACCGGGGAGCTGTTTTTT	CASSFRETGELFF
TRBV12-3/TRBV12-4	few	TRBJ2-3	TRBD2	TGTGCCAGCAGTTTGAGGACTAGCGGGAGGGGGGGTACGCAGTATTTT	CASSLRTSGRGGTQYF
TRBV20-1	few	TRBJ1-5	TRBD1	TGCAGTGCTAGAGATTGGGACAGGGATCATCAGCCCCAGCATTTT	CSARDWDRDHQPQHF
TRBV18	-	TRBJ1-5	TRBD1	TGTGCCAGCTCATCACAGGGGGCTTCTCAGCCCCAGCATTTT	CASSSQGASQPQHF